The 4 T cell receptor beta chains listed next were all sequenced from one sample in a study of blood T cells in healthy people across ages. Next came a second PCR, run for about 6 to 11 cycles, which used a sample-barcoded 5' primer along with a J-beta primer mix. TCRdb recomputed calls from the 5' RACE reads with MiXCR, one row per CDR3 protein. The table shows about 830,000 distinct CDR3 sequences, with approximately 67% occurring only once. Sequencing was done on a sample of blood. These receptor sequences come from a man between 25 and 39 years old in good health.

This chain uses TRBV30 with TRBJ2-1; 16 nucleotides match TRBD2. The J call may be wrong; the DNA end is better matched by TRBJ2-7. This CDR3 has 18 amino acids. Germline CDR1 GTSNPN, CDR2 SVGIG (reference sequence). This chain's CDR3 is CAWEPGLAGGRVYNEQYF. The CDR3, as DNA: TGTGCCTGGGAACCGGGACTAGCGGGGGGGCGGGTCTACAATGAGCAGTACTTC.

The chain employs TRBV7-2 and TRBJ2-7; tentatively, D is TRBD2 (6 bases). V lost 5 bases, J lost 6 bases, and 14 bases lay in between. CDR1 and CDR2 (germline): SGHTA, FQGNSA. CDR3 length: 13 amino acids. Here the CDR3 reads CASSARDCSEQYF. The DNA of the CDR3 is TGTGCCAGCAGCGCCCGGGACTGTTCCGAGCAGTACTTC.

The chain uses TRBV5-1 and TRBJ1-1; TRBD1 might be the D (5 bases). Per the germline V gene, CDR1 is SGHRS and CDR2 is YFSETQ. This CDR3 spans 14 amino acids. V was pared by 5 bases and J by 2 bases, with 13 bases between. The CDR3 nucleotides read TGCGCCAGCAGTATCTCCAGGGTCAACACTGAAGCTTTCTTT. Protein sequence: CASSISRVNTEAFF.

J is TRBJ2-7 and V is TRBV6-2 or TRBV6-3; unclear D gene. Trimming pared 2 bases from V and 10 bases from J, leaving 15 bases between. The CDR3 is 13 amino acids. Germline-derived CDR1 and CDR2 are MNHEY and SVGEGT. The DNA of the CDR3 is TGTGCCAGCAGTTACAGGGAAAGAGAGACCCAGTACGTC. Amino acid sequence: CASSYRERETQYV.